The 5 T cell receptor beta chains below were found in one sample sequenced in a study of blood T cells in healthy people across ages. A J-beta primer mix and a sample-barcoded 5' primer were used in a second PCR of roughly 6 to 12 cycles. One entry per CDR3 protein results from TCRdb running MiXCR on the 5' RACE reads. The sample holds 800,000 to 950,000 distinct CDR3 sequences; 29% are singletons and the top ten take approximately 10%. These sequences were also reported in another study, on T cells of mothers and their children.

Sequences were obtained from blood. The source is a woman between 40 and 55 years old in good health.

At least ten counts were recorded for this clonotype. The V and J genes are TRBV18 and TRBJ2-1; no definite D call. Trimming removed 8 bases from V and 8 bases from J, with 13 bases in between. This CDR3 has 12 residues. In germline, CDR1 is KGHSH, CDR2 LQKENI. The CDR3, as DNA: TGTGCCAGCAGCCCCCAGCGAGATGAGCAGTTCTTC. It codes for CASSPQRDEQFF. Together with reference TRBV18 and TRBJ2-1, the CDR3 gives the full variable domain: NAGVMQNPRHLVRRRGQEARLRCSPMKGHSHVYWYRQLPEEGLKFMVYLQKENIIDESGMPKERFSAEFPKEGPSILRIQQVVRGDSAAYFCASSPQRDEQFFGPGTRLTVL.

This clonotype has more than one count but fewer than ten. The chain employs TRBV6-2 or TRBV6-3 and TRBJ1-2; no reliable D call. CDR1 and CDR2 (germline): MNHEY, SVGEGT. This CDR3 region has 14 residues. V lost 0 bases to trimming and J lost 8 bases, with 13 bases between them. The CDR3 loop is CASSYSVFVGGYTF. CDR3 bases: TGTGCCAGCAGTTACTCGGTTTTCGTTGGCGGCTACACCTTC.

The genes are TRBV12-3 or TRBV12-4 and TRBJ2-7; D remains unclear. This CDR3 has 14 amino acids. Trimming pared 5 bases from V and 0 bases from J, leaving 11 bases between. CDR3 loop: CASSLWESSYEQYF. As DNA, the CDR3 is TGTGCCAGCAGTCTCTGGGAAAGCTCCTACGAGCAGTACTTC.

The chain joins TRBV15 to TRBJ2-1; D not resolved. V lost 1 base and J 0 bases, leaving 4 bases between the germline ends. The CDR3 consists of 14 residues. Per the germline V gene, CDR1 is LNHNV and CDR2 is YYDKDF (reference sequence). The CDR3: CATSRGGSYNEQFF. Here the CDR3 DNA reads TGTGCCACCAGCAGAGGGGGCTCCTACAATGAGCAGTTCTTC.

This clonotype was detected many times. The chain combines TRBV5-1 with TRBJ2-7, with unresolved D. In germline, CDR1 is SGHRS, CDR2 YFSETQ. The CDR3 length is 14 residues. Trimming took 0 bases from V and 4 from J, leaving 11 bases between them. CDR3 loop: CASSLGGSVYEQYF. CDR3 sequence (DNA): TGCGCCAGCAGCTTGGGAGGCAGCGTGTACGAGCAGTACTTC. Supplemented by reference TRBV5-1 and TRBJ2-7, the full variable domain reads KAGVTQTPRYLIKTRGQQVTLSCSPISGHRSVSWYQQTPGQGLQFLFEYFSETQRNKGNFPGRFSGRQFSNSRSEMNVSTLELGDSALYLCASSLGGSVYEQYFGPGTRLTVT.